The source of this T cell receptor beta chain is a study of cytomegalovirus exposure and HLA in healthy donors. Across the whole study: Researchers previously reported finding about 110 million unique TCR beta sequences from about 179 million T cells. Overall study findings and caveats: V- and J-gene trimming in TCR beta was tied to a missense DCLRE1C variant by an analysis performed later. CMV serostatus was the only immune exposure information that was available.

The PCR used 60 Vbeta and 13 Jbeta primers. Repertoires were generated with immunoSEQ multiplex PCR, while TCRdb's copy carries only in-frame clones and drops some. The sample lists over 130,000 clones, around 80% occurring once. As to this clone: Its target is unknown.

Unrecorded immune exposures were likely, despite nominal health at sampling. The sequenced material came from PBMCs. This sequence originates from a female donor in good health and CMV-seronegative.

CDR3 amino acids: CASSDGQLQETQYF. The CDR3 DNA is TGTGCCAGCAGTGATGGGCAGCTCCAAGAGACCCAGTACTTC. This chain uses TRBV2 with TRBJ2-5; no clear D gene. V was shortened by 3 bases and J by 1 base, with 9 bases between the two germline ends. The CDR3 contains 14 residues. CDR1 is SNHLY, CDR2 FYNNEI, per germline.